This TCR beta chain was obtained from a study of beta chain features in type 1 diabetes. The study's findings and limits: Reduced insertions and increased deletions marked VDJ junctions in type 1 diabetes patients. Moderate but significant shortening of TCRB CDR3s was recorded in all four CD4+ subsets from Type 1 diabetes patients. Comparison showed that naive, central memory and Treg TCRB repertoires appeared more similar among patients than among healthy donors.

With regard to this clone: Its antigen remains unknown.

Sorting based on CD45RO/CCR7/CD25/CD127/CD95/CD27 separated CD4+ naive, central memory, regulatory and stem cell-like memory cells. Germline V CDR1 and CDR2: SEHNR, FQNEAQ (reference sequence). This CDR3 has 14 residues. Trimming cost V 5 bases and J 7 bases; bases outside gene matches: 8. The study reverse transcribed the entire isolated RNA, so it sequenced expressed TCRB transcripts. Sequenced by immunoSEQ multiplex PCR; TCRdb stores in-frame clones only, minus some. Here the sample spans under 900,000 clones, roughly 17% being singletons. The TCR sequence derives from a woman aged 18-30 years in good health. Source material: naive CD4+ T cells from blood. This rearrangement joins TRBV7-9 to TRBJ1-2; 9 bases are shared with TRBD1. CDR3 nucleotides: TGTGCCAGCAGCCAGGGACAGGGAACGGGTGGCTACACCTTC. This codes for CASSQGQGTGGYTF.